This T cell receptor beta chain was sequenced for a study of shared clonotypes between healthy human individuals. In germline, CDR1 is KGHSH, CDR2 LQKENI. V gave up 1 base and J gave up 3 bases, with 5 bases separating them. CDR3 length: 13 residues. General study points: Depth of sequencing was expected to influence donor clonotype sharing.

Clones were sequenced by immunoSEQ multiplex PCR, and TCRdb holds only the in-frame ones, with some missing. The sample carries fewer than 1.6 million clones, just under 99% recorded once. Worth noting for this clone: Its antigen is not identified.

This receptor was identified in a young man in good health. The chain uses TRBV18 and TRBJ2-3; D not resolved. The sample comprised naive CD4+ T cells sorted from blood. Subset here: CD45RA+ positively selected. The CDR3 reads CASSPRETDTQYF. CDR3 in DNA: TGTGCCAGCTCACCACGAGAAACAGATACGCAGTATTTT.